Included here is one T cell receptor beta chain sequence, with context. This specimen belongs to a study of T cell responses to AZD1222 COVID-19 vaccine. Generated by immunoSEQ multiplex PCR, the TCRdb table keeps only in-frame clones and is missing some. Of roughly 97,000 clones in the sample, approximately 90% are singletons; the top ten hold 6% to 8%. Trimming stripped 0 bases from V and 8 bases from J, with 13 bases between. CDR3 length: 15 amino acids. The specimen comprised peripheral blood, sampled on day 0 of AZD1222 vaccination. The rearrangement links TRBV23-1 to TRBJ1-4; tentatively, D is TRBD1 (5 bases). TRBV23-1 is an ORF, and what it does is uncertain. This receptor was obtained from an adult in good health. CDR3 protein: CASSQSCRAGEKLFF. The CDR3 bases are TGCGCCAGCAGTCAATCATGCAGGGCGGGCGAAAAACTGTTTTTT.